These T cell receptor beta chains were read from a single sample in a study of sequential checkpoint blockade in melanoma. Sequenced by immunoSEQ multiplex PCR; TCRdb stores in-frame clones only, minus some. The repertoire includes tens of thousands of clones, approximately 85% of them detected once, and about 5.5% sits in the top ten. The sequenced sample was CD8+ T cells sorted from blood (inferred from file names), obtained from a patient given nivolumab and ipilimumab in sequence. These receptors were collected from a human donor with melanoma. CDR3s include the opening cysteine and the closing phenylalanine or tryptophan. Fields, in order: V gene, clone size, J gene, D gene, CDR3 protein, CDR3 DNA. D genes are given only for firm matches. Clone size, where shown, is once, few, many, or a class for clones that have expanded.

v_call: TRBV19
clone_size: -
j_call: TRBJ2-7
d_call: -
cdr3_aa: CASSWGRGYEQYF
cdr3_nt: TGTGCCAGTAGTTGGGGCCGAGGCTACGAGCAGTACTTC

v_call: TRBV7-6
clone_size: -
j_call: TRBJ2-7
d_call: TRBD2
cdr3_aa: CASSLVVAGGVYEQYF
cdr3_nt: TGTGCCAGCAGCTTAGTCGTAGCGGGAGGGGTCTACGAGCAGTACTTC

v_call: TRBV5-1
clone_size: -
j_call: TRBJ2-7
d_call: TRBD1
cdr3_aa: CASSLAPPGQGASRSSYEQYF
cdr3_nt: TGCGCCAGCAGCTTGGCACCGCCGGGACAGGGGGCCTCTAGGAGCTCCTACGAGCAGTACTTC

v_call: TRBV7-9
clone_size: -
j_call: TRBJ2-1
d_call: -
cdr3_aa: CASSGSSSAYNEQFF
cdr3_nt: TGTGCCAGCAGCGGGTCCTCTAGCGCCTACAATGAGCAGTTCTTC

v_call: TRBV28
clone_size: once
j_call: TRBJ1-3
d_call: -
cdr3_aa: CASSSLPGTLGNTIYF
cdr3_nt: TGTGCCAGCAGTTCCCTCCCCGGGACTCTGGGAAACACCATATATTTT

v_call: TRBV28
clone_size: -
j_call: TRBJ2-6
d_call: -
cdr3_aa: CASSYTGTGANVLTF
cdr3_nt: TGTGCCAGCAGTTATACAGGGACCGGGGCCAACGTCCTGACTTTC

v_call: TRBV6-1
clone_size: -
j_call: TRBJ2-6
d_call: -
cdr3_aa: CASSVESSGANVLTF
cdr3_nt: TGTGCCAGCAGTGTTGAGAGCTCTGGGGCCAACGTCCTGACTTTC

v_call: TRBV11-2
clone_size: -
j_call: TRBJ2-7
d_call: TRBD2
cdr3_aa: CASSWGGSSYEQYF
cdr3_nt: TGTGCCAGCAGCTGGGGGGGGAGCTCCTACGAGCAGTACTTC

v_call: TRBV27
clone_size: -
j_call: TRBJ2-2
d_call: -
cdr3_aa: CASSLWSGGELFF
cdr3_nt: TGTGCCAGCAGTTTATGGTCGGGGGGGGAGCTGTTTTTT

v_call: TRBV27
clone_size: -
j_call: TRBJ2-2
d_call: TRBD2
cdr3_aa: CASSSTSAGTGELFF
cdr3_nt: TGTGCCAGCAGTTCAACTAGCGCGGGCACCGGGGAGCTGTTTTTT

v_call: TRBV7-2
clone_size: -
j_call: TRBJ2-3
d_call: -
cdr3_aa: CASSLVGGLTDTQYF
cdr3_nt: TGTGCCAGCAGCTTAGTCGGCGGTCTCACAGATACGCAGTATTTT

v_call: TRBV2
clone_size: -
j_call: TRBJ2-5
d_call: TRBD1
cdr3_aa: CASRLTGGQETQYF
cdr3_nt: TGTGCCAGCAGGCTAACAGGGGGACAAGAGACCCAGTACTTC

v_call: TRBV6-5
clone_size: once
j_call: TRBJ2-2
d_call: TRBD1
cdr3_aa: CASSHRDSGTGELFF
cdr3_nt: TGTGCCAGCAGTCACCGGGACAGTGGGACCGGGGAGCTGTTTTTT

v_call: TRBV5-1
clone_size: -
j_call: TRBJ2-7
d_call: TRBD2
cdr3_aa: CASSLGTSIDERYF
cdr3_nt: TGCGCCAGCAGCCTAGGGACTAGCATCGACGAGCGGTACTTC

v_call: TRBV6-4
clone_size: -
j_call: TRBJ2-3
d_call: TRBD1
cdr3_aa: CASSATGTDTDTQYF
cdr3_nt: TGTGCCAGCAGCGCGACAGGGACGGACACAGATACGCAGTATTTT

v_call: TRBV5-6
clone_size: -
j_call: TRBJ1-1
d_call: -
cdr3_aa: CASSLGVNTEAFF
cdr3_nt: TGTGCCAGCAGCTTGGGAGTGAACACTGAAGCTTTCTTT

v_call: TRBV30
clone_size: -
j_call: TRBJ1-1
d_call: -
cdr3_aa: CAWSTQGKAFF
cdr3_nt: TGTGCCTGGAGTACTCAGGGGAAAGCTTTCTTT

v_call: TRBV7-7
clone_size: -
j_call: TRBJ1-5
d_call: TRBD1
cdr3_aa: CASSLRPGTGLNQPQHF
cdr3_nt: TGTGCCAGCAGCTTAAGGCCAGGGACAGGTCTCAATCAGCCCCAGCATTTT

v_call: TRBV11-1
clone_size: -
j_call: TRBJ2-7
d_call: TRBD2
cdr3_aa: CASSPGTSVYEQYF
cdr3_nt: TGTGCCAGCAGCCCCGGGACTAGCGTATACGAGCAGTACTTC

v_call: TRBV10-3
clone_size: -
j_call: TRBJ2-5
d_call: -
cdr3_aa: CAISDPLADQETQYF
cdr3_nt: TGTGCCATCAGTGACCCCTTAGCGGACCAAGAGACCCAGTACTTC